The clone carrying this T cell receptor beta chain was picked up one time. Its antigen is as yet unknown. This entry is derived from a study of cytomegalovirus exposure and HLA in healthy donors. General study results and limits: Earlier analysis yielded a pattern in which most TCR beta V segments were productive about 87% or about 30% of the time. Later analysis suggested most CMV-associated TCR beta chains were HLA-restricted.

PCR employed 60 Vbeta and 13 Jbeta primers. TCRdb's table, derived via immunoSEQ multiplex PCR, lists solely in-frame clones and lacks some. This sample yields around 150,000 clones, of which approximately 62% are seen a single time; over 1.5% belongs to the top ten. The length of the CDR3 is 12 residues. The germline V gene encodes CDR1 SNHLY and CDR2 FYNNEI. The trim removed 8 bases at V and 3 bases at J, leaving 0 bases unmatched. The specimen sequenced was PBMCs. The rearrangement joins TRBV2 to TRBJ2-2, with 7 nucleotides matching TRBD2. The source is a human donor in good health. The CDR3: CASGGDTGELFF. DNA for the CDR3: TGTGCCAGCGGGGGGGACACCGGGGAGCTGTTTTTT.